This T cell receptor beta chain was retrieved from a study of regulatory T cells in long-lasting Graves disease. Whole-study context: Persistence in Graves' disease required over 5 years of antithyroid drugs plus positive TSH receptor antibodies.

The sample holds many counts of this clonotype. Time point in this sample: persistent/refractory GD, antithyroid drugs over 5 years with positive TRAb. With RNA extracted from PBMCs as input, the TCR library was made. Researchers made TCR beta libraries by using iRepertoire HTBI primers and running Arm-PCR on CDR3 regions. A single record per CDR3 protein comes from TCRdb applying MiXCR to the multiplex PCR reads. This sample carries about half a million distinct CDR3 sequences, about 22% of them seen once, and the ten largest clones take over 10%. This sequence was found in a female donor with Graves disease. Sample: peripheral blood mononuclear cells (PBMCs), taken when the disease was refractory, from a patient treated with antithyroid drugs.

CDR3 residues: CASSLVPGPSYEQYF. DNA of the CDR3: TGTGCCAGCAGCTTAGTCCCCGGGCCATCCTACGAGCAGTACTTC. The rearrangement joins TRBV7-2 to TRBJ2-7; D gene uncertain. Trimming pared 1 base from V and 1 base from J, leaving 11 bases between. There are 15 residues in the CDR3. Looked up from germline, CDR1 is SGHTA and CDR2 is FQGNSA.